This T cell receptor beta chain is drawn from a study of technical replicates of blood from four donors. From germline, CDR1 is SEHNR and CDR2 FQNEAQ (reference sequence). The CDR3 consists of 12 residues. V was trimmed by 3 bases and J by 4 bases, leaving 6 bases between them. Assay: immunoSEQ multiplex PCR; the TCRdb copy retains only in-frame clones and omits some. The sample comprises about 100,000 clones, approximately 94% of which are singletons, and around 0.23% rests with the top ten. Input material: T cells isolated from PBMCs. V gene TRBV7-9 combines with J gene TRBJ1-1, with D uncertain. The sequence came from a human donor in good health. The CDR3 DNA reads TGTGCCAGCAGCTTGCGGCGCACTGAAGCTTTCTTT. It specifies CASSLRRTEAFF.